This T cell receptor (beta chain) was identified in a study of OX40 agonist ivuxolimab in advanced cancers. Study context: Averaging roughly 60 years in age, with a range of roughly 20 to 90, the cohort was approximately 83% male. General study findings and limits: CD4+ and CD8+ blood T cells expanded clonally by week 6 at 0.1 to 3.0 mg/kg.

Comment on this clone: Its matching antigen is unknown.

This CDR3 is 15 amino acids long. In germline, CDR1 is SNHLY, CDR2 FYNNEI. Trimming cost V 4 bases and J 1 base, with 13 bases left between them. Clones were read by immunoSEQ multiplex PCR, and TCRdb kept only the in-frame ones, dropping some. The sample lists approximately 38,000 clones, approximately 82% occurring once. Source: CD4+ or CD8+ T cells sorted from blood, taken in a trial of the OX40 agonist ivuxolimab. This sequence originates from an adult with an advanced solid tumor such as melanoma, head and neck, liver or kidney cancer. The genes are TRBV2 and TRBJ1-2; possibly TRBD1 for D (5 bases). The CDR3 loop is CASSVYRGGNYGYTF. In DNA, the CDR3 is TGTGCCAGCAGTGTTTATAGGGGCGGTAACTATGGCTACACCTTC. The full variable domain, in which reference TRBV2 and TRBJ1-2 provide the parts outside the CDR3, is EPEVTQTPSHQVTQMGQEVILRCVPISNHLYFYWYRQILGQKVEFLVSFYNNEISEKSEIFDDQFSVERPDGSNFTLKIRSTKLEDSAMYFCASSVYRGGNYGYTFGSGTRLTVV.